This TCR beta chain was captured by sequencing in a study of T cells in Graves' hyperthyroidism and ophthalmopathy. This CDR3 spans 14 amino acids. Germline CDR1 GTSNPN, CDR2 SVGIG (reference sequence). V shed 2 bases and J 10 bases; nucleotides not matched to a gene: 8. In its sample, this clonotype was seen many times. Regions amplified from RNA transcripts were the TCR beta CDR3 regions. Using the HTBI primer set, a first-round RT-PCR was run on the TCR CDR3. Via MiXCR, TCRdb re-called the multiplex PCR reads, giving one row per CDR3 protein. The sample carries about 560,000 distinct CDR3 sequences, 15% to 18% recorded once.

This rearrangement joins TRBV30 to TRBJ1-1, with 12 bases aligning to TRBD1. This sequence originates from a woman in her twenties or thirties with Graves' hyperthyroidism. Sequenced input: blood. The DNA for the CDR3 is TGTGCCTGGAGTACGGGACAGGGGGCGGTCGGAGCTTTCTTT. It is translated as CAWSTGQGAVGAFF.